These 30 T cell receptor beta chains were all obtained from the same sample, sequenced in a study of cytotoxic CD8 clonotypes in ibrutinib-treated CLL. TCRdb's copy holds only in-frame clones and misses some; the assay was immunoSEQ multiplex PCR. The sample gives some 130,000 clones, 60% to 85% of which show up once; around 5% is in the top ten. The sample consisted of PBMCs, taken after 24 months of ibrutinib treatment. The receptors were sampled from a human donor with chronic lymphocytic leukemia.

This chain joins TRBV5-1 and TRBJ1-2; D not certain. The V gene lost 5 bases and the J gene lost 6 bases, with 14 bases spanning the gap. Germline V gene sequence: CDR1 SGHRS, CDR2 YFSETQ. This CDR3 has 13 residues. The CDR3 is CASRLGPGDGYTF. In DNA form, the CDR3 reads TGCGCCAGCAGATTAGGCCCCGGGGATGGCTACACCTTC.

V and J are TRBV6-5 and TRBJ1-4, with D possibly being TRBD1 (6 bases). This CDR3 comprises 16 residues. Germline V lookup: CDR1 MNHEY, CDR2 SVGAGI. V lost 0 bases and J 4 bases, leaving 12 bases between the germline ends. The CDR3 region is CASSYSGGAGNEKLFF. For the CDR3, the DNA is TGTGCCAGCAGTTACTCAGGGGGGGCGGGTAATGAAAAACTGTTTTTT.

V and J are TRBV2 and TRBJ2-7; 8 bases map to TRBD1. Germline V gene data show CDR1 as SNHLY and CDR2 as FYNNEI. CDR3 length: 17 amino acids. The V and J ends lost 0 bases and 1 base, in that order; junction bases with no gene match: 8. DNA for the CDR3: TGTGCCAGCAGTGAAGCGACCATATGGACAGGGTCCTACGAGCAGTACTTC. It translates to CASSEATIWTGSYEQYF. The full variable domain, its missing parts supplied by reference TRBV2 and TRBJ2-7, is EPEVTQTPSHQVTQMGQEVILRCVPISNHLYFYWYRQILGQKVEFLVSFYNNEISEKSEIFDDQFSVERPDGSNFTLKIRSTKLEDSAMYFCASSEATIWTGSYEQYFGPGTRLTVT.

This clone came up once. This chain connects TRBV9 to TRBJ2-5; 7 positions agree with TRBD1. J was trimmed by 4 bases and V by 0 bases; bases with no gene match: 6. CDR1 SGDLS and CDR2 YYNGEE come from the germline V gene. The CDR3 consists of 15 residues. The CDR3 nucleotides read TGTGCCAGCAGCGTAGGCGACAGGGAAGGAGAGACCCAGTACTTC. Encoded protein: CASSVGDREGETQYF. The full variable domain, completed using reference TRBV9 and TRBJ2-5, is DSGVTQTPKHLITATGQRVTLRCSPRSGDLSVYWYQQSLDQGLQFLIQYYNGEERAKGNILERFSAQQFPDLHSELNLSSLELGDSALYFCASSVGDREGETQYFGPGTRLLVL.

The chain recombines TRBV10-3 with TRBJ2-5; the match to TRBD1 covers 7 bases. With 10 bases clipped from V and 1 base from J, the junction kept 6 bases outside the gene matches. This CDR3 is 13 amino acids long. CDR1 and CDR2 from the germline V gene are ENHRY and SYGVKD. The CDR3 is CATYGQVQETQYF. As DNA, the CDR3 is TGTGCCACCTATGGACAGGTCCAAGAGACCCAGTACTTC.

The rearrangement uses TRBV4-3 and TRBJ1-2; no firm D call. Germline V gene sequence: CDR1 LGHNA, CDR2 YSLEER. V was shortened by 0 bases and J by 4 bases, with 12 bases between the two germline ends. This CDR3 region has 15 residues. CDR3 in amino acids: CASSQDLGSTYGYTF. The CDR3 coding sequence is TGCGCCAGCAGCCAAGATTTGGGGTCCACCTATGGCTACACCTTC.

V usage is TRBV9 and J usage is TRBJ2-7; 11 bases fit TRBD1. Per the germline V gene, CDR1 is SGDLS and CDR2 is YYNGEE. The CDR3 is made up of 15 amino acids. Germline trimming cut 3 bases from V and 6 bases from J; bases unmatched to any gene: 8. CDR3 sequence reads: CASSAAPGTGGEQYF. The DNA for the CDR3 is TGTGCCAGCAGCGCCGCCCCCGGGACAGGGGGCGAGCAGTACTTC.

V gene TRBV7-6 combines with J gene TRBJ2-1; a weak D match, TRBD2 (5 bases). The V gene lost 5 bases and the J gene lost 3 bases, with 8 bases spanning the gap. The CDR3 length is 13 residues. Germline V gene sequence: CDR1 SGHVS, CDR2 FNYEAQ. In nucleotides, the CDR3 is TGTGCCAGCAGCACCCGGGACTACAATGAGCAGTTCTTC. This translates into CASSTRDYNEQFF.

V and J are TRBV5-4 and TRBJ2-7; TRBD1 or TRBD2 may be the D gene (5 bases each). V gave up 4 bases and J gave up 6 bases, with 20 bases separating them. There are 15 residues in the CDR3. The germline CDR1 and CDR2 sequences are SGHNT and YYREEE (reference sequence). The CDR3 sequence is CASSQPGTGKREQYF. CDR3 nucleotides: TGTGCCAGCAGCCAGCCAGGGACGGGGAAACGCGAGCAGTACTTC. The full variable domain, in which reference TRBV5-4 and TRBJ2-7 provide the parts outside the CDR3, is ETGVTQSPTHLIKTRGQQVTLRCSSQSGHNTVSWYQQALGQGPQFIFQYYREEENGRGNFPPRFSGLQFPNYSSELNVNALELDDSALYLCASSQPGTGKREQYFGPGTRLTVT.

This clone was detected once. The V call is TRBV5-8, the J call TRBJ2-7; 9 bases align to TRBD2. This CDR3 has 13 amino acids. J gave up 4 bases and V 6 bases, and 5 bases lay outside the gene matches. CDR1 and CDR2 from the germline V gene are SGHTS and YDEGEE. The CDR3 loop is CASTGLAPYEQYF. CDR3 coding DNA: TGTGCCAGCACGGGACTAGCCCCTTACGAGCAGTACTTC.

The chain carries TRBV10-3 and TRBJ1-2, with TRBD1 matching over 11 bases. Per the germline V gene, CDR1 is ENHRY and CDR2 is SYGVKD. Trimming cost V 10 bases and J 11 bases; bases outside gene matches: 9. The CDR3 extends over 12 amino acids. CDR3 in amino acids: CATCPGDRGYTF. The CDR3 coding sequence is TGTGCCACCTGCCCTGGGGACAGGGGGTACACCTTC.

The chain has TRBV27 and TRBJ2-3; TRBD2 is a possible D gene (6 bases). Germline values: CDR1 MNHEY, CDR2 SMNVEV (reference sequence). With 0 bases removed from V and 6 bases from J, the gap between germline ends came to 7 bases. The CDR3 runs to 13 residues. CDR3 loop: CASSLSSGDTQYF. Written as DNA, the CDR3 is TGTGCCAGCAGTTTATCCAGCGGGGATACGCAGTATTTT.

This clone was observed a few times. The chain couples TRBV28 to TRBJ1-5; possibly TRBD1 for D (6 bases). The CDR3 is made up of 14 amino acids. Germline V gene lookup returns CDR1 MDHEN and CDR2 SYDVKM. V lost 4 bases and J lost 6, with 13 bases in between. In DNA form, the CDR3 reads TGTGCCAGCAGTTCCGGGGGGGCAGGTCAGCCCCAGCATTTT. Its translation is CASSSGGAGQPQHF.

This clone was observed a few times. This chain links TRBV5-1 with TRBJ2-2; D is unclear. Germline V gives CDR1 SGHRS, CDR2 YFSETQ. This CDR3 spans 13 amino acids. Trimming took 0 bases from V and 8 from J, leaving 8 bases between them. The CDR3 spells CASSLEGRGELFF. In nucleotides, the CDR3 is TGCGCCAGCAGCTTGGAGGGCAGGGGGGAGCTGTTTTTT.

V and J are TRBV5-1 and TRBJ2-2; possible D gene TRBD1, 6 bases. V lost 3 bases to trimming and J lost 5 bases, with 8 bases between them. Germline CDR1 is SGHRS and CDR2 is YFSETQ. This CDR3 comprises 13 residues. Here the CDR3 reads CASSWTETGELFF. CDR3 nucleotides: TGCGCCAGCAGCTGGACAGAGACCGGGGAGCTGTTTTTT. The variable domain in full, completed from reference TRBV5-1 and TRBJ2-2, reads KAGVTQTPRYLIKTRGQQVTLSCSPISGHRSVSWYQQTPGQGLQFLFEYFSETQRNKGNFPGRFSGRQFSNSRSEMNVSTLELGDSALYLCASSWTETGELFFGEGSRLTVL.

Only one count was recorded for this clone. The genes are TRBV7-6 and TRBJ2-1, with D maybe TRBD2 (7 bases). Trimming pared 1 base from V and 8 bases from J, leaving 12 bases between. The CDR3 consists of 14 residues. CDR1 is SGHVS and CDR2 is FNYEAQ in the germline V gene. The CDR3 loop reads CASSLVGGGDEQFF. CDR3 DNA: TGTGCCAGCAGCTTAGTTGGGGGGGGCGATGAGCAGTTCTTC. Supplemented by reference TRBV7-6 and TRBJ2-1, the full variable domain reads GAGVSQSPRYKVTKRGQDVALRCDPISGHVSLYWYRQALGQGPEFLTYFNYEAQQDKSGLPNDRFSAERPEGSISTLTIQRTEQRDSAMYRCASSLVGGGDEQFFGPGTRLTVL.

Of note for this clone: The same CDR3 also results from other DNA sequences found in this sample. Here the CDR3 DNA reads TGTGCCAGCAGCGTAGGACAGGGGGTTCCCTACGAGCAGTACTTC. As protein: CASSVGQGVPYEQYF. The genes are TRBV9 and TRBJ2-7, with 9 bases that match TRBD1. V lost 0 bases, J lost 2 bases, and 3 bases stayed unmatched. The germline gives CDR1 SGDLS, CDR2 YYNGEE. The CDR3 has 15 residues.

The J gene is TRBJ2-1, the V gene TRBV6-4; 10 bases are a match to TRBD1. Trimming at V came to 3 bases and at J to 4 bases, leaving 6 bases not matched to a gene. Germline V gene lookup returns CDR1 MRHNA and CDR2 SNTAGT. The CDR3 totals 16 residues. The CDR3 spells CASSERGGQGYNEQFF. The CDR3 bases are TGTGCCAGCAGTGAGCGCGGGGGACAGGGGTACAATGAGCAGTTCTTC.

The table lists this clone with a few counts. The chain links TRBV12-5 to TRBJ2-1; 8 bases align to TRBD2. The V gene end was trimmed by 5 bases and the J gene end by 7 bases; junction bases not matched to a gene: 7. The CDR3 covers 14 residues. Germline lookup yields CDR1 LGHNT and CDR2 FRNRAP. Here the CDR3 reads CASGPSGGANEQFF. CDR3 coding DNA: TGTGCTAGTGGTCCATCGGGGGGGGCGAATGAGCAGTTCTTC.

This clone occurred once. The J gene is TRBJ2-7, the V gene TRBV7-3; D tentatively reads TRBD1 or TRBD2 (6 bases each). This CDR3 contains 13 residues. Trimming shortened V by 8 bases and J by 5 bases, and 16 bases separated the two germline ends. CDR1 and CDR2 from the germline V gene are SGHTA and FQGTGA. This chain's CDR3 is CASSPGGGHEQYF. In nucleotides, the CDR3 is TGTGCCAGCTCTCCCGGAGGGGGACACGAGCAGTACTTC.

The V and J genes are TRBV27 and TRBJ2-5; 7 bases agree with TRBD1. The CDR3 covers 13 residues. Trimming removed 4 bases from V and 5 bases from J; junction bases left unmatched: 4. Germline loops: CDR1 MNHEY, CDR2 SMNVEV (reference sequence). In DNA, the CDR3 is TGTGCCAGCAGTTGGGGCAGGGGGGAGACCCAGTACTTC. Protein: CASSWGRGETQYF.

This clone showed up just a few times. The chain employs TRBV9 and TRBJ2-5, with 10 bases identical to TRBD2. Per germline, CDR1 SGDLS and CDR2 YYNGEE. CDR3 size: 16 residues. V gave up 2 bases and J gave up 3 bases; unmatched junction bases: 7. The CDR3 DNA reads as TGTGCCAGCAGCGTCGGTCCCCTAGCGGGGGAAGAGACCCAGTACTTC. It yields the protein CASSVGPLAGEETQYF.

The chain recombines TRBV5-6 with TRBJ2-1; maybe TRBD2 (6 bases). The CDR3 contains 12 residues. Germline V gene data show CDR1 as SGHDT and CDR2 as YYEEEE. Trimming cost V 4 bases and J 15 bases, with 17 bases left between them. CDR3 DNA: TGTGCCAGCAGCGCGGGGTGGGGTGTGAGGTTCTTC. Its translation: CASSAGWGVRFF. Combining the CDR3 with reference TRBV5-6 and TRBJ2-1 gives the whole variable domain DAGVTQSPTHLIKTRGQQVTLRCSPKSGHDTVSWYQQALGQGPQFIFQYYEEEERQRGNFPDRFSGHQFPNYSSELNVNALLLGDSALYLCASSAGWGVRFFGPGTRLTVL.

The V and J genes are TRBV10-3 and TRBJ1-1, with TRBD1 as a possible D gene (6 bases). V lost 1 base to trimming and J lost 0 bases, with 12 bases between them. CDR1 and CDR2 from the germline V gene are ENHRY and SYGVKD. The CDR3 is 16 residues long. The CDR3: CAISEFGGAMNTEAFF. The DNA of the CDR3 is TGTGCCATCAGTGAGTTCGGGGGGGCCATGAACACTGAAGCTTTCTTT.

The chain has TRBV28 and TRBJ2-2; D gene unclear. The CDR3 runs to 16 residues. With 5 bases removed from V and 4 bases from J, the gap between germline ends came to 17 bases. CDR1 and CDR2 (germline): MDHEN, SYDVKM. The CDR3, as DNA: TGTGCCAGCAGTCTCCCGGGCCCCGGGCCCACCGGGGAGCTGTTTTTT. It yields the protein CASSLPGPGPTGELFF. Full variable domain (outside the CDR3, taken from reference TRBV28 and TRBJ2-2): DVKVTQSSRYLVKRTGEKVFLECVQDMDHENMFWYRQDPGLGLRLIYFSYDVKMKEKGDIPEGYSVSREKKERFSLILESASTNQTSMYLCASSLPGPGPTGELFFGEGSRLTVL.

The gene calls are TRBV10-3 and TRBJ2-7; 7 bases align to TRBD2. CDR1 is ENHRY, CDR2 SYGVKD, per germline. The length of the CDR3 is 17 residues. After removal of 3 bases from V and 5 bases from J, the junction contained 16 bases not matched to a gene. The CDR3 region has the DNA TGTGCCATCAGTGAAGCGGGGACCGCCCGGTTCCCCCACGAGCAGTACTTC. This encodes CAISEAGTARFPHEQYF.

J is TRBJ1-1 and V is TRBV25-1, with a possible D match to TRBD1 (5 bases). CDR1 and CDR2 (germline): MGHDK, SYGVNS. The length of the CDR3 is 13 residues. The V end lost 7 bases, the J end lost 0 bases, and 9 bases lay between the germline ends. The CDR3 loop is CASTGHLNTEAFF. As DNA, the CDR3 is TGTGCCAGCACAGGGCATCTGAACACTGAAGCTTTCTTT. Full variable domain (remainder filled in from reference TRBV25-1 and TRBJ1-1): EADIYQTPRYLVIGTGKKITLECSQTMGHDKMYWYQQDPGMELHLIHYSYGVNSTEKGDLSSESTVSRIRTEHFPLTLESARPSHTSQYLCASTGHLNTEAFFGQGTRLTVV.

The chain is built from TRBV7-2 and TRBJ1-2; D possibly corresponds to TRBD1 (5 bases). The V gene lost 3 bases and the J gene lost 7 bases, with 18 bases spanning the gap. The CDR3 has 15 residues. CDR1 SGHTA and CDR2 FQGNSA come from the germline V gene. This CDR3 reads CASSFWGVASVGYTF. In nucleotides, the CDR3 is TGTGCCAGCAGCTTCTGGGGGGTCGCGTCTGTTGGCTACACCTTC. The full variable domain, in which reference TRBV7-2 and TRBJ1-2 provide the parts outside the CDR3, is GAGVSQSPSNKVTEKGKDVELRCDPISGHTALYWYRQSLGQGLEFLIYFQGNSAPDKSGLPSDRFSAERTGGSVSTLTIQRTQQEDSAVYLCASSFWGVASVGYTFGSGTRLTVV.

This clone has only a few counts. The CDR3 nucleotides read TGTGCCACCCTGGGGAGGTGGGGGCAGCCCCAGCATTTT. Its protein is CATLGRWGQPQHF. J is TRBJ1-5 and V is TRBV28; possibly TRBD1 for D (5 bases). The CDR3 consists of 13 residues. Germline V CDR1 and CDR2: MDHEN, SYDVKM. V gave up 10 bases and J gave up 7 bases, with 17 bases separating them.

This clone was detected only once. The chain carries TRBV5-1 and TRBJ1-2; 9 bases are shared with TRBD1. The CDR3 runs 15 residues. V shed 0 bases and J 4 bases; nucleotides not matched to a gene: 4. The germline V gene has CDR1 SGHRS and CDR2 YFSETQ. This CDR3 is CASSLGTGVAYGYTF. DNA of the CDR3: TGCGCCAGCAGCTTGGGGACAGGGGTTGCCTATGGCTACACCTTC.